The 23 T cell receptor beta chains below come from one sample, sequenced in a study of shared clonotypes between healthy human individuals. Assay: immunoSEQ multiplex PCR; the TCRdb copy retains only in-frame clones and omits some. Counted here are 2 million to 2.5 million clones, approximately 96% occurring once; the ten biggest clones make up less than 0.15%. Sequencing input: naive CD4+ T cells sorted from blood. Subset indicated: CD45RA+ positively selected. The receptors were gathered from a man in his late teens or twenties in good health.

The chain recombines TRBV19 with TRBJ2-7, with TRBD1 matching 7 bases. CDR1 and CDR2 from the germline V gene are LNHDA and SQIVND (reference sequence). The CDR3 covers 14 residues. After removal of 8 bases from V and 5 bases from J, the junction contained 12 bases not matched to a gene. CDR3 loop: CASRSADRAHEQYF. DNA for the CDR3: TGTGCCAGTCGATCCGCCGACAGGGCCCACGAGCAGTACTTC.

The CDR3 here is CASRRTSGRGTGELFF. The DNA for the CDR3 is TGTGCCAGCAGGAGGACTAGCGGGAGAGGCACCGGGGAGCTGTTTTTT. V is TRBV25-1 and J is TRBJ2-2; 13 positions agree with TRBD2. CDR3 length: 16 amino acids. Germline CDR1 and CDR2: MGHDK and SYGVNS. V lost 6 bases and J lost 4; bases outside the gene matches: 5. The complete variable domain, with remaining parts taken from reference TRBV25-1 and TRBJ2-2, reads EADIYQTPRYLVIGTGKKITLECSQTMGHDKMYWYQQDPGMELHLIHYSYGVNSTEKGDLSSESTVSRIRTEHFPLTLESARPSHTSQYLCASRRTSGRGTGELFFGEGSRLTVL.

This sequence joins TRBV27 and TRBJ1-6; no reliable D call. Germline V lookup: CDR1 MNHEY, CDR2 SMNVEV (reference sequence). V lost 5 bases, J lost 7 bases, and 21 bases lay in between. The CDR3 loop spans 17 amino acids. The CDR3 region has the DNA TGTGCCAGCAGTCGGTGGGAGGCAAATAAGGAGAATTCACCCCTCCACTTT. Translation: CASSRWEANKENSPLHF.

The V and J genes are TRBV11-2 and TRBJ2-5; TRBD2 matches at 8 bases. Trimming took 4 bases from V and 2 from J; bases not matched to a gene: 6. CDR1 and CDR2 from the germline V gene are SGHAT and FQNNGV. This CDR3 is 15 amino acids long. CDR3 region: CASSSVAGGQETQYF. The CDR3 DNA follows: TGTGCCAGCAGCTCCGTGGCGGGGGGTCAAGAGACCCAGTACTTC.

The chain is built from TRBV5-6 and TRBJ2-1, with 7 bases identical to TRBD2. The CDR3 is 15 amino acids. CDR1 and CDR2 from the germline V gene are SGHDT and YYEEEE. With 3 bases clipped from V and 4 bases from J, the junction kept 7 bases outside the gene matches. The DNA of the CDR3 is TGTGCCAGCAGCTCTACTGGCGGGGGATACAATGAGCAGTTCTTC. It is translated as CASSSTGGGYNEQFF. The entire variable domain, with the rest obtained from reference TRBV5-6 and TRBJ2-1, is as follows: DAGVTQSPTHLIKTRGQQVTLRCSPKSGHDTVSWYQQALGQGPQFIFQYYEEEERQRGNFPDRFSGHQFPNYSSELNVNALLLGDSALYLCASSSTGGGYNEQFFGPGTRLTVL.

The chain uses TRBV5-1 and TRBJ1-3; TRBD1 agrees at 12 bases. The V segment lost 4 bases and the J segment 7 bases; nucleotides outside the gene matches: 3. CDR3 length: 14 amino acids. In germline, CDR1 is SGHRS, CDR2 YFSETQ. The CDR3 DNA is TGCGCCAGCAGCACCGGGACAGGGGGCAACACCATATATTTT. Translating gives CASSTGTGGNTIYF.

The genes are TRBV30 and TRBJ2-2, with TRBD1 identical over 9 bases. The CDR3 loop spans 13 amino acids. The V gene's germline CDR1 is GTSNPN and CDR2 SVGIG (reference sequence). Trimming took 5 bases from V and 4 from J; bases not matched to a gene: 2. CDR3 nucleotide sequence: TGTGCCTGGGGACAGGGGCCCACCGGGGAGCTGTTTTTT. Translating it yields CAWGQGPTGELFF.

The genes are TRBV5-1 and TRBJ2-4; TRBD1 matches 8 bases. CDR1 and CDR2 (germline): SGHRS, YFSETQ. Trimming at V came to 0 bases and at J to 11 bases, leaving 4 bases not matched to a gene. The CDR3 has 13 amino acids. Here the CDR3 DNA reads TGCGCCAGCAGCTTGGCGGGGACAGGCCTTCAGTACTTC. Encoded protein: CASSLAGTGLQYF.

The V call is TRBV9, the J call TRBJ2-2; possibly TRBD2 for D (5 bases). The V end was cut by 6 bases, the J end by 5 bases, with 11 bases between. The germline V gene encodes CDR1 SGDLS and CDR2 YYNGEE. This CDR3 has 13 amino acids. The CDR3 loop is CASKISGTGELFF. For the CDR3, the DNA is TGTGCCAGCAAGATTTCGGGGACCGGGGAGCTGTTTTTT.

The chain joins TRBV9 to TRBJ1-6; D ambiguous. CDR1 and CDR2 from the germline V gene are SGDLS and YYNGEE. The CDR3 covers 14 residues. V lost 5 bases, J lost 4 bases, and 10 bases lay in between. Here the CDR3 reads CASSAAAYNSPLHF. The CDR3, as DNA: TGTGCCAGCAGTGCAGCCGCATATAATTCACCCCTCCACTTT.

The chain has TRBV30 and TRBJ2-5; the match to TRBD1 covers 8 bases. The CDR3 loop spans 15 amino acids. The germline gives CDR1 GTSNPN, CDR2 SVGIG (reference sequence). V lost 3 bases to trimming and J lost 0 bases; unmatched junction nucleotides: 6. For the CDR3, the DNA is TGTGCCTGGAGCCCCCGGGACAGGTACCAAGAGACCCAGTACTTC. It is translated as CAWSPRDRYQETQYF.

The chain uses TRBV10-3 and TRBJ1-2; 10 nucleotides agree with TRBD1. Germline V gives CDR1 ENHRY, CDR2 SYGVKD. V dropped 7 bases and J dropped 10; count of bases not matched to a gene: 12. The length of the CDR3 is 14 residues. The CDR3 DNA is TGTGCCATCAACAAACCGGGACAGGGGAGTTTCTACACCTTC. This encodes CAINKPGQGSFYTF.

The V gene is TRBV6-6, the J gene TRBJ2-3; D gene ambiguous. The V gene's germline CDR1 is MNHNY and CDR2 SVGAGI (reference sequence). Trimming left V 10 bases short and J 1 base short, with 9 bases between. This CDR3 has 12 residues. CDR3: CATKQGTDTQYF. The CDR3 region has the DNA TGTGCCACCAAGCAGGGCACAGATACGCAGTATTTT.

Comments on this clone: The sample holds other DNA sequences that translate to the same CDR3. The CDR3 DNA reads TGTGCCAGCATACGTCAACCTAGCTCCTACGAGCAGTACTTC. Its protein product is CASIRQPSSYEQYF. This rearrangement joins TRBV2 to TRBJ2-7, with D uncertain. Germline V gene lookup returns CDR1 SNHLY and CDR2 FYNNEI. This CDR3 is built from 14 residues. Trimming pared 7 bases from V and 0 bases from J, leaving 13 bases between.

CDR3 loop: CASSHRDRVPSSTDTQYF. CDR3 DNA sequence: TGCGCCAGCAGCCACCGGGACAGGGTACCTTCTAGCACAGATACGCAGTATTTT. The rearrangement uses TRBV5-1 and TRBJ2-3; TRBD1 matches 9 bases. The CDR3 spans 18 residues. Per germline, CDR1 SGHRS and CDR2 YFSETQ. The ends lost 4 bases at V and 0 bases at J; junction bases unmatched: 12.

The rearrangement uses TRBV28 and TRBJ2-7, with 10 bases lining up with TRBD1. V shed 6 bases, J shed 4 bases, and the junction held 15 bases outside the gene matches. The CDR3 is 17 amino acids. CDR1 is MDHEN, CDR2 SYDVKM, per germline. The CDR3 coding sequence is TGTGCCAGCAGCTCCCCACCGGGACAGGGGTCCTCTTACGAGCAGTACTTC. Amino acids: CASSSPPGQGSSYEQYF.

This clone has just one count. The chain has TRBV4-1 and TRBJ2-2; 10 nucleotides agree with TRBD2. There are 21 residues in the CDR3. Germline trimming cut 0 bases from V and 0 bases from J; bases unmatched to any gene: 13. Germline CDR1 MGHRA, CDR2 YSYEKL. DNA of the CDR3: TGCGCCAGCAGCCAAGATCCATCCGCTAGCGGGGGCGTATCGAACACCGGGGAGCTGTTTTTT. Amino acids: CASSQDPSASGGVSNTGELFF.

J is TRBJ1-2 and V is TRBV18, with TRBD1 matching 7 bases. This CDR3 is built from 16 residues. V was clipped by 0 bases and J by 5 bases; unmatched bases: 9. Germline CDR1 KGHSH, CDR2 LQKENI. CDR3 sequence: CASSPPLTGTVYGYTF. The CDR3 region has the DNA TGTGCCAGCTCACCACCTTTAACCGGGACAGTATATGGCTACACCTTC.

The rearrangement links TRBV5-6 to TRBJ2-7; unclear D gene. V lost 4 bases, J lost 4 bases, and 15 bases lay in between. This CDR3 has 14 residues. From germline, CDR1 is SGHDT and CDR2 YYEEEE. The CDR3 reads CASSRLHTIYEQYF. CDR3 DNA sequence: TGTGCCAGCAGCCGGCTACACACCATATACGAGCAGTACTTC.

This chain joins TRBV25-1 and TRBJ1-1; 7 bases match TRBD1. The CDR3 is made up of 12 amino acids. CDR1 is MGHDK, CDR2 SYGVNS, per germline. After removal of 7 bases from V and 8 bases from J, the junction contained 7 bases not matched to a gene. CDR3 region: CASNTGAREAFF. CDR3 DNA sequence: TGTGCCAGCAACACAGGGGCGAGGGAAGCTTTCTTT.

This chain links TRBV21-1 with TRBJ2-7; TRBD1 is the table's D call, not checked against the DNA. TRBV21-1 is deemed a pseudogene. The CDR3 has 13 residues. The CDR3 here is CASSNPPPGGEYF. The DNA of the CDR3 is TGTGCCAGCAGCAACCCCCCACCAGGGGGAGAGTACTTC.

The chain has TRBV6-6 and TRBJ1-5, with D perhaps matching TRBD1 (5 bases). Trimming took 7 bases from V and 3 from J, leaving 10 bases between them. The CDR3 has 13 amino acids. Germline CDR1 MNHNY, CDR2 SVGAGI (reference sequence). CDR3 sequence reads: CASTSTDNQPQHF. The CDR3 nucleotides read TGTGCCAGCACTTCGACAGACAATCAGCCCCAGCATTTT.

The rearrangement uses TRBV6-5 and TRBJ1-1; tentatively, D is TRBD1 (5 bases). The CDR3 loop spans 13 amino acids. Trimming stripped 11 bases from V and 1 base from J, with 14 bases between. Germline CDR1 is MNHEY and CDR2 is SVGAGI. The DNA for the CDR3 is TGTGCCTCCTCACAGGTTGAGAACACTGAAGCTTTCTTT. This codes for CASSQVENTEAFF.